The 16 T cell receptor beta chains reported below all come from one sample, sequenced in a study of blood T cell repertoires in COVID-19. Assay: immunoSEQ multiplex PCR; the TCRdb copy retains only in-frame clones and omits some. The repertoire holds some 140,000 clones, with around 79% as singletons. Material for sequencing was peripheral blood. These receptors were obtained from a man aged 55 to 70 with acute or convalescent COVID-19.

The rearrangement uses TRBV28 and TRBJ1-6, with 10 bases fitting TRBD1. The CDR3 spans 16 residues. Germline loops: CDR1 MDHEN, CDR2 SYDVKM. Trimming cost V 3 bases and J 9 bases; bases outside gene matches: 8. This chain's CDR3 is CASSFRLTGGLSPLHF. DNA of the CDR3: TGTGCCAGCAGTTTCCGTCTGACAGGGGGCCTTTCACCCCTCCACTTT.

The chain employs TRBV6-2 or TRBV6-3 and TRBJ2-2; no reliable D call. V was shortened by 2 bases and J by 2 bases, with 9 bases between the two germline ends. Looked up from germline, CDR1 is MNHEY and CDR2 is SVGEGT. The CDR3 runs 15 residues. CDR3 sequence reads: CASSYDTPNTGELFF. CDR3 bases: TGTGCCAGCAGTTACGACACCCCCAACACCGGGGAGCTGTTTTTT.

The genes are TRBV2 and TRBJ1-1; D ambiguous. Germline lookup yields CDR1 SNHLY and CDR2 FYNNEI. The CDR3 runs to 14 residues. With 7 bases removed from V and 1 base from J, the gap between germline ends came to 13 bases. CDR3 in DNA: TGTGCCAGCAAACTAGAACAGACGAACACTGAAGCTTTCTTT. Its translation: CASKLEQTNTEAFF.

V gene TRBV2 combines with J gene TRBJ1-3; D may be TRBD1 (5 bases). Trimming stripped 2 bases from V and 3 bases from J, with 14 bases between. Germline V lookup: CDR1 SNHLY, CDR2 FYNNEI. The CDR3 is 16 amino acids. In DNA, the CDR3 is TGTGCCAGCAGTGAACTAACCAGGGCTAATGGAAACACCATATATTTT. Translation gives CASSELTRANGNTIYF.

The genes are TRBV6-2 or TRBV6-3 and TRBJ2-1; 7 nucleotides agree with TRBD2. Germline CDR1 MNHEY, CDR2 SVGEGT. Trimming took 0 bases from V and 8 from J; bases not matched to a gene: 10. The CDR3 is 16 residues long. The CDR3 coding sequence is TGTGCCAGCAGTTACTCGATAGGACTAGTGGGTGATGAGCAGTTCTTC. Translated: CASSYSIGLVGDEQFF.

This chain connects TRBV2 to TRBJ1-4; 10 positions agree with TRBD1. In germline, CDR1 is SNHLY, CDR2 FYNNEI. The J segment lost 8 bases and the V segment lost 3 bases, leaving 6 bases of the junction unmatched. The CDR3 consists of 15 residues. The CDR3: CASSDFMGQGEKLFF. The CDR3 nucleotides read TGTGCCAGCAGTGATTTCATGGGACAGGGGGAAAAACTGTTTTTT.

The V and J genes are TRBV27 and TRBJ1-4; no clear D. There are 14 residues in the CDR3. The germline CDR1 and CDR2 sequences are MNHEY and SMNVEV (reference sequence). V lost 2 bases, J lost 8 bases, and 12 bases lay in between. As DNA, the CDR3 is TGTGCCAGCAGTTTAGCTGGCGGATCCGAAAAACTGTTTTTT. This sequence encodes CASSLAGGSEKLFF.

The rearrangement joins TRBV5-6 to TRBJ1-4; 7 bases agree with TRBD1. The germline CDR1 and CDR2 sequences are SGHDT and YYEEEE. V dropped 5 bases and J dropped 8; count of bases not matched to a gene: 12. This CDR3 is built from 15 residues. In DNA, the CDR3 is TGTGCCAGCAGTCTCCCACAGGGGAACGGGGAAAAACTGTTTTTT. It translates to CASSLPQGNGEKLFF.

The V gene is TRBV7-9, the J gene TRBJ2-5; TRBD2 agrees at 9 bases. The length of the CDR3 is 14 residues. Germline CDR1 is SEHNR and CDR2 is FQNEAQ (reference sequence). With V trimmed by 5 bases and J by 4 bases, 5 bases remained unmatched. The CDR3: CASSPEGLAETQYF. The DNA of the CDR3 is TGTGCCAGCAGCCCAGAGGGACTAGCAGAGACCCAGTACTTC.

In DNA form, the CDR3 reads TGTGCCAGCAGGAGGACAGGAACCTCCTCCTACGAGCAGTACTTC. Its translation is CASRRTGTSSYEQYF. The chain carries TRBV28 and TRBJ2-7; 7 bases line up with TRBD1. The ends lost 6 bases at V and 0 bases at J; junction bases unmatched: 8. The CDR3 extends over 15 amino acids. Germline V gives CDR1 MDHEN, CDR2 SYDVKM.

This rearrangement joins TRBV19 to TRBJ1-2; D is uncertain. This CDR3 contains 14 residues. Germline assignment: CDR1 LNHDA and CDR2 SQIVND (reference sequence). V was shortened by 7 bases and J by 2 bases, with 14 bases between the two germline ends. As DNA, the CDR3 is TGTGCCAGTAACGAGGGTCCCGCGAACTATGGCTACACCTTC. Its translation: CASNEGPANYGYTF.

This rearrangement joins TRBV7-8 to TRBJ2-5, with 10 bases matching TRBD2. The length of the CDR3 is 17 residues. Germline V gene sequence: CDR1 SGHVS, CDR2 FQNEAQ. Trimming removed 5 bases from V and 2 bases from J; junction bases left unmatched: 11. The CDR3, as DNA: TGTGCCAGCAGCCGACTAGCGGGCGTCAAATTACAAGAGACCCAGTACTTC. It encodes CASSRLAGVKLQETQYF.

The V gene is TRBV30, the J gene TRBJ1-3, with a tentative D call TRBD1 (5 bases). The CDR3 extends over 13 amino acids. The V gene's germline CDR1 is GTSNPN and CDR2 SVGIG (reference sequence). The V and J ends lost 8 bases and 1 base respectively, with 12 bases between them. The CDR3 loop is CAAGRQSGNTIYF. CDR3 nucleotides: TGTGCCGCCGGACGACAGTCTGGAAACACCATATATTTT.

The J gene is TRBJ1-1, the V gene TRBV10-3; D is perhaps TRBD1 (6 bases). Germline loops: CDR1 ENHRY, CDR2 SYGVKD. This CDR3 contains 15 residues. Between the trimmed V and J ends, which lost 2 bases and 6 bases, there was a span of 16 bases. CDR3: CAISERGGEISEAFF. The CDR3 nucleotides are TGTGCCATCAGTGAGAGGGGGGGCGAGATATCTGAAGCTTTCTTT.

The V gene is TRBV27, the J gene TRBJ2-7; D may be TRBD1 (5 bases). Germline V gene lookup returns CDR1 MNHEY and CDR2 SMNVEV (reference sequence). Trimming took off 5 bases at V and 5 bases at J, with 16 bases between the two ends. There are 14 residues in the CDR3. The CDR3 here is CASSPFQGGHEQYF. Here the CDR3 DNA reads TGTGCCAGCAGTCCCTTCCAGGGCGGCCACGAGCAGTACTTC.

The CDR3 nucleotides are TGTGCCAGCAGTATGACCATTGACAGGGAAGCTAACTATGGCTACACCTTC. Protein: CASSMTIDREANYGYTF. The rearrangement links TRBV5-6 to TRBJ1-2; 7 positions match TRBD1. Trimming removed 5 bases from V and 0 bases from J; junction bases left unmatched: 13. The CDR3 sequence is 17 residues long. Germline CDR1 and CDR2: SGHDT and YYEEEE.